Listed below are T cell receptor beta chains from one sample, sequenced in a study of cytomegalovirus exposure and HLA in healthy donors. TCRdb's table, derived via immunoSEQ multiplex PCR, lists solely in-frame clones and lacks some. The table lists tens of thousands of clones. Specimen: PBMCs. These receptors all stem from a man aged 45-65 years in good health and CMV-seropositive. CDR3s include the opening cysteine and the closing phenylalanine or tryptophan. Each record gives: D gene, clone size, J gene, V gene, CDR3 protein, CDR3 DNA. The D gene is left open where the match is weak. Rows may omit the clone size; those that give it use once, few, many or a size class.

D gene: NA; clone size: NA; J gene: TRBJ1-1; V gene: TRBV13; CDR3 protein: CASSGRTEAFF; CDR3 DNA: TGTGCCAGCAGCGGGAGAACTGAAGCTTTCTTT
D gene: NA; clone size: NA; J gene: TRBJ1-5; V gene: TRBV4-1; CDR3 protein: CASSQISTVSSNQPQHF; CDR3 DNA: TGCGCCAGCAGCCAAATTTCGACAGTATCTAGCAATCAGCCCCAGCATTTT
D gene: NA; clone size: NA; J gene: TRBJ2-3; V gene: TRBV7-2; CDR3 protein: CASKGTRTQYF; CDR3 DNA: TGTGCCAGCAAGGGGACACGTACGCAGTATTTT
D gene: NA; clone size: NA; J gene: TRBJ2-5; V gene: TRBV5-1; CDR3 protein: CASSLGLRMEETQYF; CDR3 DNA: TGCGCCAGCAGCTTGGGGCTTAGGATGGAGGAGACCCAGTACTTC
D gene: NA; clone size: NA; J gene: TRBJ1-1; V gene: TRBV11-3; CDR3 protein: CASSLDPRWNTEAFF; CDR3 DNA: TGTGCCAGCAGCTTAGATCCCCGGTGGAACACTGAAGCTTTCTTT
D gene: NA; clone size: NA; J gene: TRBJ1-1; V gene: TRBV27; CDR3 protein: CASGPGQGSTEAFF; CDR3 DNA: TGTGCCAGCGGACCCGGGCAGGGAAGCACTGAAGCTTTCTTT
D gene: TRBD1; clone size: NA; J gene: TRBJ1-5; V gene: TRBV7-9; CDR3 protein: CASSRQGDSNQPQHF; CDR3 DNA: TGTGCCAGCAGCCGGCAGGGGGATAGCAATCAGCCCCAGCATTTT
D gene: TRBD1; clone size: NA; J gene: TRBJ2-7; V gene: TRBV6-1; CDR3 protein: CASSAGQQPMGYEQYF; CDR3 DNA: TGTGCCAGCAGTGCGGGACAGCAGCCTATGGGATACGAGCAGTACTTC
D gene: TRBD2; clone size: NA; J gene: TRBJ2-1; V gene: TRBV7-2; CDR3 protein: CASSSILAGGYNEQFF; CDR3 DNA: TGTGCCAGCAGCTCGATCCTAGCGGGAGGGTACAATGAGCAGTTCTTC
D gene: TRBD1; clone size: NA; J gene: TRBJ2-7; V gene: TRBV11-2; CDR3 protein: CASNDGQGEYEQYF; CDR3 DNA: TGTGCCAGCAACGACGGACAGGGAGAGTACGAGCAGTACTTC
D gene: TRBD1; clone size: NA; J gene: TRBJ1-4; V gene: TRBV25-1; CDR3 protein: CASSEGRHRGEKLFF; CDR3 DNA: TGTGCCAGCAGTGAAGGGAGGCACAGGGGTGAAAAACTGTTTTTT
D gene: NA; clone size: NA; J gene: TRBJ2-2; V gene: TRBV9; CDR3 protein: CASQWGDTGELFF; CDR3 DNA: TGTGCCAGTCAATGGGGAGACACCGGGGAGCTGTTTTTT
D gene: TRBD1; clone size: medium-sized; J gene: TRBJ1-3; V gene: TRBV19; CDR3 protein: CASSAGTAFSGNTIYF; CDR3 DNA: TGTGCCAGTAGTGCCGGGACAGCGTTCTCTGGAAACACCATATATTTT
D gene: NA; clone size: NA; J gene: TRBJ2-6; V gene: TRBV18; CDR3 protein: CASSPTGPGANVLTF; CDR3 DNA: TGTGCCAGCTCACCCACAGGGCCTGGGGCCAACGTCCTGACTTTC
D gene: NA; clone size: NA; J gene: TRBJ1-2; V gene: TRBV7-9; CDR3 protein: CASSLALMDYGYTF; CDR3 DNA: TGTGCCAGCAGCCTGGCCTTGATGGACTATGGCTACACCTTC
D gene: NA; clone size: NA; J gene: TRBJ2-5; V gene: TRBV2; CDR3 protein: CASSKEGRETQYF; CDR3 DNA: TGTGCCAGCTCAAAAGAGGGCCGGGAGACCCAGTACTTC
D gene: TRBD2; clone size: NA; J gene: TRBJ2-1; V gene: TRBV29-1; CDR3 protein: CSAGLAGGNEQFF; CDR3 DNA: TGCAGCGCCGGACTAGCGGGAGGCAATGAGCAGTTCTTC
D gene: TRBD2; clone size: NA; J gene: TRBJ2-5; V gene: TRBV9; CDR3 protein: CASSPWGGRGETQYF; CDR3 DNA: TGTGCCAGCAGCCCTTGGGGCGGGAGGGGGGAGACCCAGTACTTC
D gene: TRBD1; clone size: NA; J gene: TRBJ1-5; V gene: TRBV7-8; CDR3 protein: CASSLDAGGGRLQHF; CDR3 DNA: TGTGCCAGCAGCTTAGATGCAGGGGGCGGTAGGCTACAGCATTTT
D gene: TRBD2; clone size: NA; J gene: TRBJ2-5; V gene: TRBV13; CDR3 protein: CASSTRGLAFQEGETQYF; CDR3 DNA: TGTGCCAGCAGCACCAGAGGACTAGCGTTTCAAGAGGGGGAGACCCAGTACTTC
D gene: NA; clone size: NA; J gene: TRBJ2-2; V gene: TRBV4-3; CDR3 protein: CASSQTDNTGELFF; CDR3 DNA: TGCGCCAGCAGCCAAACAGATAACACCGGGGAGCTGTTTTTT
D gene: TRBD2; clone size: NA; J gene: TRBJ2-3; V gene: TRBV4-3; CDR3 protein: CASSQVGRGSGGADTQYF; CDR3 DNA: TGCGCCAGCAGCCAAGTGGGGCGGGGTAGCGGGGGCGCAGATACGCAGTATTTT
D gene: NA; clone size: NA; J gene: TRBJ1-2; V gene: TRBV21-1; CDR3 protein: CASSMRTGTYGYTF; CDR3 DNA: TGTGCCAGCAGCATGCGGACAGGTACCTATGGCTACACCTTC
D gene: NA; clone size: NA; J gene: TRBJ1-5; V gene: TRBV12-5; CDR3 protein: CASGFFAGPSNQPQHF; CDR3 DNA: TGTGCTAGTGGTTTTTTCGCAGGGCCGAGTAATCAGCCCCAGCATTTT
D gene: TRBD1; clone size: NA; J gene: TRBJ1-2; V gene: TRBV30; CDR3 protein: CAWSEGAGNGYTF; CDR3 DNA: TGTGCCTGGAGTGAGGGGGCAGGGAATGGCTACACCTTC
D gene: NA; clone size: NA; J gene: TRBJ2-1; V gene: TRBV11-3; CDR3 protein: CASSLGTGNEQFF; CDR3 DNA: TGTGCCAGCAGCTTAGGAACAGGGAATGAGCAGTTCTTC
D gene: NA; clone size: NA; J gene: TRBJ2-1; V gene: TRBV9; CDR3 protein: CASSVEGQQFF; CDR3 DNA: TGTGCCAGCAGCGTAGAGGGGCAGCAGTTCTTC
D gene: TRBD2; clone size: NA; J gene: TRBJ2-1; V gene: TRBV25-1; CDR3 protein: CASSKREGEQFF; CDR3 DNA: TGTGCCAGCAGTAAGCGGGAGGGTGAGCAGTTCTTC
D gene: NA; clone size: NA; J gene: TRBJ1-1; V gene: TRBV18; CDR3 protein: CASSPVGTELNTEAFF; CDR3 DNA: TGTGCCAGCTCACCCGTAGGAACGGAGCTGAACACTGAAGCTTTCTTT
D gene: TRBD2; clone size: NA; J gene: TRBJ2-7; V gene: TRBV18; CDR3 protein: CASSPPTGGWAYEQYF; CDR3 DNA: TGTGCCAGCTCACCACCGACGGGAGGGTGGGCCTACGAGCAGTACTTC
D gene: NA; clone size: NA; J gene: TRBJ1-1; V gene: TRBV6-1; CDR3 protein: CASVRDTEAFF; CDR3 DNA: TGTGCCAGCGTCCGAGACACTGAAGCTTTCTTT
D gene: TRBD2; clone size: NA; J gene: TRBJ2-3; V gene: TRBV5-1; CDR3 protein: CASSMGLAGDADTQYF; CDR3 DNA: TGCGCCAGCAGCATGGGACTAGCGGGAGACGCAGATACGCAGTATTTT
D gene: TRBD2; clone size: NA; J gene: TRBJ2-2; V gene: TRBV11-2; CDR3 protein: CASSSGGFTGELFF; CDR3 DNA: TGTGCCAGCAGCTCGGGGGGATTCACCGGGGAGCTGTTTTTT
D gene: NA; clone size: NA; J gene: TRBJ2-7; V gene: TRBV27; CDR3 protein: CASSLAPRTANYEQYF; CDR3 DNA: TGTGCCAGCAGTTTAGCCCCTCGGACAGCGAACTACGAGCAGTACTTC
D gene: NA; clone size: NA; J gene: TRBJ1-1; V gene: TRBV7-2; CDR3 protein: CASSGPGRGEAFF; CDR3 DNA: TGTGCCAGCAGCGGGCCGGGGAGGGGAGAAGCTTTCTTT
D gene: TRBD2; clone size: NA; J gene: TRBJ2-1; V gene: TRBV19; CDR3 protein: CASSPRTSGSYNEQFF; CDR3 DNA: TGTGCCAGTAGTCCCCGGACTAGCGGGAGCTACAATGAGCAGTTCTTC
D gene: TRBD2; clone size: NA; J gene: TRBJ2-5; V gene: TRBV18; CDR3 protein: CASSPSGGRVTQYF; CDR3 DNA: TGTGCCAGCTCACCATCGGGGGGGCGAGTGACCCAGTACTTC
D gene: TRBD1; clone size: NA; J gene: TRBJ1-2; V gene: TRBV29-1; CDR3 protein: CSVEGRGPIYGYTF; CDR3 DNA: TGCAGCGTTGAAGGCAGGGGGCCCATCTATGGCTACACCTTC
D gene: TRBD2; clone size: NA; J gene: TRBJ2-3; V gene: TRBV7-2; CDR3 protein: CASSLTTGLVRADTQYF; CDR3 DNA: TGTGCCAGCAGCTTGACAACGGGACTAGTCAGGGCAGATACGCAGTATTTT
D gene: TRBD2; clone size: NA; J gene: TRBJ2-7; V gene: TRBV29-1; CDR3 protein: CSVFKAGGGSSYEQYF; CDR3 DNA: TGCAGCGTATTTAAGGCGGGAGGCGGGAGCTCCTACGAGCAGTACTTC